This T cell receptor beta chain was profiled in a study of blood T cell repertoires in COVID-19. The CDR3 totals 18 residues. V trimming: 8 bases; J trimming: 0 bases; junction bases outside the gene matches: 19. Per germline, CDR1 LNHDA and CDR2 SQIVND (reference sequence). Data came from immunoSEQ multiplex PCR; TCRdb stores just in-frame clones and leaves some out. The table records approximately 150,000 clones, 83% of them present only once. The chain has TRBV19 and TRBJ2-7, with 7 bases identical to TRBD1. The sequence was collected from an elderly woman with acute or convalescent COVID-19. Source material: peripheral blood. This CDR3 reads CASYHGTASLASSYEQYF. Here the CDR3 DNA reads TGTGCCAGTTACCACGGGACAGCGTCACTCGCAAGCTCCTACGAGCAGTACTTC.